This T cell receptor beta chain stems from a study of blood T cell repertoires in COVID-19. The V and J ends lost 2 bases and 8 bases respectively, with 9 bases between them. The CDR3 sequence is 12 residues long. Germline V CDR1 and CDR2: ENHRY, SYGVKD. The method was immunoSEQ multiplex PCR; TCRdb's version includes in-frame clones alone and lacks a portion of them. This table has about 210,000 clones, roughly 84% appearing once. This clone occurred many times. This TCR was recovered from a woman in her twenties or thirties who had been exposed to COVID-19. The V gene is TRBV10-3, the J gene TRBJ1-2, with D tentatively TRBD1 (6 bases). The specimen sequenced was PBMCs or T cells enriched from blood (not recorded which). CDR3 sequence: CAISETGHGYTF. The DNA for the CDR3 is TGTGCCATCAGTGAGACAGGGCACGGCTACACCTTC.